The 27 T cell receptor beta chains presented below share a single source sample, sequenced in a study of cytomegalovirus exposure and HLA in healthy donors (dated by TCRdb to 2017 to 2019). The library was prepared using the immunoSEQ multiplex PCR assay. The multiplex PCR relied on a mix of 60 forward primers for TCR Vbeta segments and 13 reverse primers for TCR Jbeta segments. TCRdb re-hosts the immuneACCESS table, in-frame sequences only. Its copies lack some clones; in the studies checked, an unresolved V gene accounts for under half of them, and the cause for the rest is not known. The sample table includes just over 150,000 clones. The ten largest clones capture approximately 2.3% of the sample. Sequencing was done on a sample of PBMCs. All receptors derive from a man aged 25-40 years in good health and CMV-seronegative.

This sequence joins TRBV25-1 and TRBJ2-5; D perhaps matches TRBD2 (5 bases). There are 13 residues in the CDR3. Looked up from germline, CDR1 is MGHDK and CDR2 is SYGVNS. V lost 8 bases and J 1 base, leaving 11 bases between the germline ends. The CDR3 nucleotides read TGTGCCAGCGAGGCGGGCATCCAAGAGACCCAGTACTTC. It codes for CASEAGIQETQYF. Using reference TRBV25-1 and TRBJ2-5 for the parts outside the CDR3, the full variable domain is EADIYQTPRYLVIGTGKKITLECSQTMGHDKMYWYQQDPGMELHLIHYSYGVNSTEKGDLSSESTVSRIRTEHFPLTLESARPSHTSQYLCASEAGIQETQYFGPGTRLLVL.

V gene TRBV2 combines with J gene TRBJ1-3; D remains ambiguous. The CDR3 spans 12 residues. Germline lookup yields CDR1 SNHLY and CDR2 FYNNEI. Trimming took 5 bases from V and 0 from J, leaving 2 bases between them. The CDR3, as DNA: TGTGCCAGCAGTCACTCTGGAAACACCATATATTTT. This encodes CASSHSGNTIYF.

This chain links TRBV29-1 with TRBJ2-1; 7 nucleotides agree with TRBD1. The CDR3 has 14 amino acids. The junction had 8 bases not matched to a gene; V was cut back by 7 bases and J by 2 bases. From germline, CDR1 is SQVTM and CDR2 ANQGSEA. The CDR3 sequence is CSAVDRAPYNEQFF. For the CDR3, the DNA is TGCAGCGCCGTAGACAGGGCCCCCTACAATGAGCAGTTCTTC.

The gene calls are TRBV18 and TRBJ2-3, with 9 bases fitting TRBD1. Germline-derived CDR1 and CDR2 are KGHSH and LQKENI. The J segment lost 6 bases and the V segment lost 3 bases, leaving 4 bases of the junction unmatched. CDR3 length: 14 residues. The DNA of the CDR3 is TGTGCCAGCTCACCGGGGACAGGGTTGGATACGCAGTATTTT. This gives the protein CASSPGTGLDTQYF.

This sequence joins TRBV27 and TRBJ2-5; perhaps TRBD1 as D (5 bases). This CDR3 has 16 amino acids. V gave up 4 bases and J gave up 4 bases, with 19 bases separating them. The V gene's germline CDR1 is MNHEY and CDR2 SMNVEV (reference sequence). The CDR3 bases are TGTGCCAGCAGTTACCTCGGGCAGGGAAATAGAGAGACCCAGTACTTC. Translation gives CASSYLGQGNRETQYF.

The gene calls are TRBV7-3 and TRBJ2-2, with TRBD1 as a possible D gene (7 bases). The V gene lost 5 bases and the J gene lost 4 bases, with 11 bases spanning the gap. In germline, CDR1 is SGHTA, CDR2 FQGTGA. The length of the CDR3 is 14 residues. This chain's CDR3 is CASSPQGGTGELFF. The DNA for the CDR3 is TGTGCCAGCAGCCCCCAGGGGGGCACCGGGGAGCTGTTTTTT.

The rearrangement links TRBV5-1 to TRBJ2-1, with 11 bases identical to TRBD1. With 4 bases clipped from V and 5 bases from J, the junction kept 2 bases outside the gene matches. From germline, CDR1 is SGHRS and CDR2 YFSETQ. The CDR3 consists of 14 residues. The CDR3 DNA reads TGCGCCAGCAGCAGGGACAGGGGGAACAATGAGCAGTTCTTC. This translates into CASSRDRGNNEQFF.

The chain recombines TRBV4-2 with TRBJ2-7; D not certain. This CDR3 region has 12 residues. Deletions cut 0 bases from V and 5 bases from J, with 5 bases between. Germline V gene data show CDR1 as LGHNA and CDR2 as YNFKEQ. The CDR3 nucleotides read TGTGCCAGCAGCCAAGATCTCCACGAGCAGTACTTC. The encoded protein is CASSQDLHEQYF.

The chain joins TRBV18 to TRBJ2-2; the match to TRBD2 covers 7 bases. Germline V gives CDR1 KGHSH, CDR2 LQKENI. The CDR3 totals 16 residues. Unmatched junction bases numbered 14, after V lost 6 bases and J lost 7 bases. The CDR3 region has the DNA TGTGCCAGCTCGCGCGTTGGAGGGAGCGGGAACGGGGAGCTGTTTTTT. Its translation is CASSRVGGSGNGELFF.

The chain couples TRBV5-6 to TRBJ2-1; D might be TRBD1 (5 bases). CDR3 length: 15 residues. Germline-derived CDR1 and CDR2 are SGHDT and YYEEEE. Trimming shortened V by 4 bases and J by 2 bases, and 13 bases separated the two germline ends. The CDR3 region has the DNA TGTGCCAGCAGCCTATCAGGGTTCACCTACAATGAGCAGTTCTTC. As protein: CASSLSGFTYNEQFF.

The chain carries TRBV12-5 and TRBJ2-2, with 7 positions matching TRBD2. Unmatched junction bases numbered 11, after V lost 5 bases and J lost 2 bases. This CDR3 has 17 residues. The germline V gene encodes CDR1 LGHNT and CDR2 FRNRAP. The CDR3 sequence is CASGRPGLADNTGELFF. Written as DNA, the CDR3 is TGTGCTAGTGGTCGCCCGGGGCTAGCGGATAACACCGGGGAGCTGTTTTTT.

The rearrangement uses TRBV19 and TRBJ2-3; 10 bases are shared with TRBD2. Trimming took 5 bases from V and 4 from J; bases not matched to a gene: 6. CDR1 and CDR2 (germline): LNHDA, SQIVND (reference sequence). The CDR3 runs 15 residues. The CDR3 DNA sequence: TGTGCCAGTAGTGACACTAGCGGGACATCAGATACGCAGTATTTT. It specifies CASSDTSGTSDTQYF. The full variable domain, rest sourced from reference TRBV19 and TRBJ2-3, is DGGITQSPKYLFRKEGQNVTLSCEQNLNHDAMYWYRQDPGQGLRLIYYSQIVNDFQKGDIAEGYSVSREKKESFPLTVTSAQKNPTAFYLCASSDTSGTSDTQYFGPGTRLTVL.

The chain has TRBV28 and TRBJ2-7, with D possibly matching TRBD2 (6 bases). The CDR3 extends over 15 amino acids. CDR1 MDHEN and CDR2 SYDVKM come from the germline V gene. The ends were cut back, 3 bases at V and 1 base at J, with 13 bases in the middle. The CDR3 here is CASSFWTGDSYEQYF. The CDR3 nucleotides are TGTGCCAGCAGTTTTTGGACGGGGGATTCCTACGAGCAGTACTTC.

The chain couples TRBV27 to TRBJ2-2; maybe TRBD2 (6 bases). The CDR3 totals 18 residues. Looked up from germline, CDR1 is MNHEY and CDR2 is SMNVEV (reference sequence). V lost 7 bases and J lost 0, with 21 bases in between. As DNA, the CDR3 is TGTGCCAGCACCCGCACGTGGAGGGTAATGCCGAACACCGGGGAGCTGTTTTTT. It encodes CASTRTWRVMPNTGELFF.

The chain joins TRBV10-1 to TRBJ2-5; the match to TRBD1 covers 8 bases. The CDR3 runs 16 residues. CDR1 WNHNN and CDR2 SYGVQD come from the germline V gene (reference sequence). V gave up 3 bases and J gave up 1 base; unmatched junction bases: 7. CDR3 in DNA: TGCGCCAGCAGTGATGGGACAGGTCATTCCCAAGAGACCCAGTACTTC. Protein product: CASSDGTGHSQETQYF.

V is TRBV6-5 and J is TRBJ2-7; D is possibly TRBD2 (6 bases). This CDR3 spans 14 amino acids. Germline CDR1 reads MNHEY; CDR2 reads SVGAGI. Trimming removed 3 bases from V and 7 bases from J, with 16 bases in between. The CDR3 here is CASSYFQAGMEQYF. The CDR3 nucleotides are TGTGCCAGCAGTTATTTCCAGGCGGGAATGGAGCAGTACTTC.

The chain couples TRBV5-5 to TRBJ1-1, with 7 bases lining up with TRBD1. CDR3 length equals 14 residues. The junction had 2 bases not matched to a gene; V was cut back by 0 bases and J by 3 bases. Germline lookup yields CDR1 SGHKS and CDR2 YYEKEE (reference sequence). Written as DNA, the CDR3 is TGTGCCAGCAGCTTGGCCGACAGGGACACTGAAGCTTTCTTT. This encodes CASSLADRDTEAFF.

This sequence joins TRBV5-6 and TRBJ2-2; TRBD2 aligns across 12 bases. Germline CDR1 is SGHDT and CDR2 is YYEEEE. V lost 4 bases and J lost 5; bases outside the gene matches: 3. The length of the CDR3 is 15 residues. DNA for the CDR3: TGTGCCAGCAGCCGGACTAGCGGGACGACCGGGGAGCTGTTTTTT. This sequence encodes CASSRTSGTTGELFF.

The chain has TRBV11-2 and TRBJ2-7; the D is unclear. This CDR3 has 14 amino acids. Germline V gene lookup returns CDR1 SGHAT and CDR2 FQNNGV. V lost 0 bases and J lost 2, with 8 bases in between. The CDR3 nucleotides read TGTGCCAGCAGCTTAGATGGCGGTCCCTACGAGCAGTACTTC. It yields the protein CASSLDGGPYEQYF. Filled out from reference TRBV11-2 and TRBJ2-7, the complete variable domain reads EAGVAQSPRYKIIEKRQSVAFWCNPISGHATLYWYQQILGQGPKLLIQFQNNGVVDDSQLPKDRFSAERLKGVDSTLKIQPAKLEDSAVYLCASSLDGGPYEQYFGPGTRLTVT.

The rearrangement joins TRBV19 to TRBJ2-5, with a weak D call TRBD1 (6 bases). Trimming took 2 bases from V and 1 from J, leaving 8 bases between them. This CDR3 contains 14 residues. Germline-derived CDR1 and CDR2 are LNHDA and SQIVND (reference sequence). This CDR3 reads CASSITGFQETQYF. The CDR3 DNA reads TGTGCCAGTAGTATAACAGGGTTCCAAGAGACCCAGTACTTC. The variable domain in full, completed from reference TRBV19 and TRBJ2-5, reads DGGITQSPKYLFRKEGQNVTLSCEQNLNHDAMYWYRQDPGQGLRLIYYSQIVNDFQKGDIAEGYSVSREKKESFPLTVTSAQKNPTAFYLCASSITGFQETQYFGPGTRLLVL.

A note on this clone: Within the sample, other DNA sequences also encode this same CDR3. V and J are TRBV6-5 and TRBJ2-7; unclear D gene. V was shortened by 0 bases and J by 1 base, with 10 bases between the two germline ends. CDR1 is MNHEY and CDR2 is SVGAGI in the germline V gene. The CDR3 covers 15 residues. CDR3 in amino acids: CASSYSSAYSYEQYF. CDR3 in DNA: TGTGCCAGCAGTTACTCGAGTGCCTATTCCTACGAGCAGTACTTC.

The rearrangement links TRBV11-2 to TRBJ1-5; D perhaps matches TRBD1 (6 bases). The CDR3 is 14 amino acids. Per the germline V gene, CDR1 is SGHAT and CDR2 is FQNNGV. The germline V and J ends were trimmed by 5 bases and 7 bases, with 15 bases remaining between them. The CDR3 is CASSPGGAGQPQHF. The CDR3 bases are TGTGCCAGCAGCCCTGGGGGGGCTGGCCAGCCCCAGCATTTT.

V and J are TRBV7-2 and TRBJ2-3, with TRBD2 matching 15 bases. CDR3 length: 19 residues. V was clipped by 6 bases and J by 5 bases; unmatched bases: 15. CDR1 and CDR2 from the germline V gene are SGHTA and FQGNSA. The CDR3 loop is CASSPLSLTGLAGGDTQYF. CDR3 nucleotides: TGTGCCAGCAGTCCTCTATCTTTAACGGGACTAGCGGGGGGAGATACGCAGTATTTT. The full variable domain, completed using reference TRBV7-2 and TRBJ2-3, is GAGVSQSPSNKVTEKGKDVELRCDPISGHTALYWYRQSLGQGLEFLIYFQGNSAPDKSGLPSDRFSAERTGGSVSTLTIQRTQQEDSAVYLCASSPLSLTGLAGGDTQYFGPGTRLTVL.

V usage is TRBV18 and J usage is TRBJ2-1; tentative D call: TRBD2 (6 bases). CDR3 length equals 13 residues. The germline gives CDR1 KGHSH, CDR2 LQKENI. V was trimmed by 5 bases and J by 7 bases, leaving 12 bases between them. CDR3 nucleotides: TGTGCCAGCTCATCCGCTAGCGAGAATGAGCAGTTCTTC. Translation: CASSSASENEQFF. The entire variable domain, with the rest obtained from reference TRBV18 and TRBJ2-1, is as follows: NAGVMQNPRHLVRRRGQEARLRCSPMKGHSHVYWYRQLPEEGLKFMVYLQKENIIDESGMPKERFSAEFPKEGPSILRIQQVVRGDSAAYFCASSSASENEQFFGPGTRLTVL.

The chain is built from TRBV18 and TRBJ2-5; D is uncertain. Germline V gene sequence: CDR1 KGHSH, CDR2 LQKENI. The CDR3 contains 13 residues. V lost 10 bases to trimming and J lost 1 base, with 13 bases between them. The CDR3 loop reads CATGFGSQETQYF. CDR3 DNA sequence: TGTGCCACCGGGTTTGGCAGCCAAGAGACCCAGTACTTC.

The chain employs TRBV10-1 and TRBJ1-3; no definite D call. CDR3 length equals 15 residues. Germline V gene lookup returns CDR1 WNHNN and CDR2 SYGVQD (reference sequence). The ends were cut back, 0 bases at V and 0 bases at J, with 6 bases in the middle. The chain's CDR3 is CASSESGVSGNTIYF. The DNA of the CDR3 is TGCGCCAGCAGTGAGTCGGGAGTCTCTGGAAACACCATATATTTT.

The gene calls are TRBV7-9 and TRBJ2-3, with D hard to call. Looked up from germline, CDR1 is SEHNR and CDR2 is FQNEAQ (reference sequence). Trimming left V 4 bases short and J 1 base short, with 6 bases between. This CDR3 contains 13 residues. CDR3 DNA sequence: TGTGCCAGCAGCTCACCAGGCACAGATACGCAGTATTTT. Protein: CASSSPGTDTQYF.